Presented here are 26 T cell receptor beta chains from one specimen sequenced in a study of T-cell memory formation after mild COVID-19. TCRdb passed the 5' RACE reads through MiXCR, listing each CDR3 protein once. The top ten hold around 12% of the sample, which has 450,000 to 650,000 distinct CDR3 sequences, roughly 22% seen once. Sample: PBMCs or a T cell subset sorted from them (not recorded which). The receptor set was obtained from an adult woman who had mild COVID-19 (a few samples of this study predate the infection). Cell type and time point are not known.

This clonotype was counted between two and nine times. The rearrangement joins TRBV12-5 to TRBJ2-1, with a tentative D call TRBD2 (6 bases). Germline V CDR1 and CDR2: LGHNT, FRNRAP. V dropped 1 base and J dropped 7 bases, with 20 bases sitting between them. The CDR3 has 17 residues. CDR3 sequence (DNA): TGTGCTAGTGGTTTGGCAGTAGTCGGGGGAGTTAGGAATGAGCAGTTCTTC. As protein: CASGLAVVGGVRNEQFF.

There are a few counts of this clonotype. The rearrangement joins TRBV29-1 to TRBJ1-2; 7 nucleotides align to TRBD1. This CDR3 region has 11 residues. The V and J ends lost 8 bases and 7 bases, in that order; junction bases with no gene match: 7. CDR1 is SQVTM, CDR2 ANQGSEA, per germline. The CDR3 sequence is CSSRDSLGYTF. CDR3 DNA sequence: TGCAGCTCTAGGGACAGCCTTGGCTACACCTTC.

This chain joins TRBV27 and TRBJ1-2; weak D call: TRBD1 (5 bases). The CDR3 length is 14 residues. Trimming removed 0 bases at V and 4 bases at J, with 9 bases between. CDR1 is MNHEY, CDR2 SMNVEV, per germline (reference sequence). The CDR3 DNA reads TGTGCCAGCAGTTTATCCGGGACGGCCTATGGCTACACCTTC. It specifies CASSLSGTAYGYTF.

The CDR3 nucleotides read TGCGCCAGCAGCCAGATCCTAGCCGGGGAAAAACTGTTTTTT. The encoded protein is CASSQILAGEKLFF. The rearrangement joins TRBV4-1 to TRBJ1-4; D gene ambiguous. Trimming pared 3 bases from V and 8 bases from J, leaving 13 bases between. Germline V CDR1 and CDR2: MGHRA, YSYEKL. This CDR3 region has 14 residues.

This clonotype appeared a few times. CDR3 sequence (DNA): TGTGCCAGCAGCGATGACAGGGGGCTCGGAAACACCATATATTTT. It specifies CASSDDRGLGNTIYF. The rearrangement uses TRBV7-9 and TRBJ1-3, with 10 bases identical to TRBD1. In germline, CDR1 is SEHNR, CDR2 FQNEAQ (reference sequence). V shed 5 bases, J shed 4 bases, and the junction held 5 bases outside the gene matches. CDR3 length equals 15 residues.

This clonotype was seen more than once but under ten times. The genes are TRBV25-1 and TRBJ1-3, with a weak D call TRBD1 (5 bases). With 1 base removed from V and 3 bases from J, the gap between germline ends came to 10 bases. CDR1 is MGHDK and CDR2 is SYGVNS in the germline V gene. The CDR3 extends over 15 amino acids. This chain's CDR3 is CASSELEGLGNTIYF. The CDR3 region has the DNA TGTGCCAGCAGTGAATTAGAGGGGCTTGGAAACACCATATATTTT.

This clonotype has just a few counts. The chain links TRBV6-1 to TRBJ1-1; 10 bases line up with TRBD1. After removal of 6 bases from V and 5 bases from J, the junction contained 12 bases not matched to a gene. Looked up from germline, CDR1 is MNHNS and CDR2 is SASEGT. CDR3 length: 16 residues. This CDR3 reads CASSLRDRGPTTEAFF. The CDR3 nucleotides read TGTGCCAGCAGCCTCCGGGACAGGGGTCCCACTACTGAAGCTTTCTTT.

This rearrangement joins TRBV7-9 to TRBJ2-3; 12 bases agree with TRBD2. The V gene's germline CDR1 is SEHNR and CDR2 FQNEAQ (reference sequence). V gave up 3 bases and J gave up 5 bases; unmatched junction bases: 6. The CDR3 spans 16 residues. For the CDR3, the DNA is TGTGCCAGCAGCTTCTGGACTAGCGGGACAGTAGATACGCAGTATTTT. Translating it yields CASSFWTSGTVDTQYF.

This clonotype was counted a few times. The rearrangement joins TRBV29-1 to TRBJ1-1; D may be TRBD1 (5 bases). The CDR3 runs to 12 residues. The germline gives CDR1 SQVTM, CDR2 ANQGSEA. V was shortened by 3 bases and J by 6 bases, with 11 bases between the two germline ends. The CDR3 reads CSVDGGKAEAFF. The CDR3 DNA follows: TGCAGCGTTGACGGGGGAAAGGCTGAAGCTTTCTTT.

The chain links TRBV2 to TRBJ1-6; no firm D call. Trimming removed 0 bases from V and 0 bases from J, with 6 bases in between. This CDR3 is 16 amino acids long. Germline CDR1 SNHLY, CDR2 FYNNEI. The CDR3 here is CASSEARSSYNSPLHF. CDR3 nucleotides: TGTGCCAGCAGTGAAGCCAGGAGCTCCTATAATTCACCCCTCCACTTT.

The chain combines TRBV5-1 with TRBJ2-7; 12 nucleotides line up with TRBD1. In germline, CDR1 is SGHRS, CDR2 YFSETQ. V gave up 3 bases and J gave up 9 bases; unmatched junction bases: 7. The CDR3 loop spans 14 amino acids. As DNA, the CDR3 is TGCGCCAGCAGCTCCGGGACAGGGGGCTCGGGGCAGTACTTC. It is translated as CASSSGTGGSGQYF.

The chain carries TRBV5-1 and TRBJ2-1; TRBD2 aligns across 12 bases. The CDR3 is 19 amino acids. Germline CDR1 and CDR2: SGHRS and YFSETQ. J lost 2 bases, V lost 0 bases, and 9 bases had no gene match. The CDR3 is CASSLELAGGRGTYNEQFF. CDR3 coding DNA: TGCGCCAGCAGCTTGGAGCTAGCGGGAGGGCGGGGAACCTACAATGAGCAGTTCTTC.

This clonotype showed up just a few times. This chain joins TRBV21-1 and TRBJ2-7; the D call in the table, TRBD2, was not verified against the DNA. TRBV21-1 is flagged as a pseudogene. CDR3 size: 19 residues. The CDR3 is CASSKARPASGTTSYEQYF. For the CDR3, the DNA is TGTGCCAGCAGCAAAGCGCGTCCCGCTAGCGGGACAACCTCCTACGAGCAGTACTTC.

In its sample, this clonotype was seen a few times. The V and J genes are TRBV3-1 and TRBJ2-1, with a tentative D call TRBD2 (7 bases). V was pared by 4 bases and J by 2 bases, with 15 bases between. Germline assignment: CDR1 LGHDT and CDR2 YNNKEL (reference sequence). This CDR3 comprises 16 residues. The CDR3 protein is CASSPRVGGPYNEQFF. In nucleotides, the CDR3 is TGTGCCAGCAGCCCCAGAGTGGGGGGGCCCTACAATGAGCAGTTCTTC.

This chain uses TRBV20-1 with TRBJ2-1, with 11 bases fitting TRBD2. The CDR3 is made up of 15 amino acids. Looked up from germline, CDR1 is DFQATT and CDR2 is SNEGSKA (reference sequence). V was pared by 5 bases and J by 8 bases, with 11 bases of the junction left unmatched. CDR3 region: CSASNRLAGQDEQFF. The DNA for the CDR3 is TGCAGTGCTTCGAACAGACTAGCGGGACAGGATGAGCAGTTCTTC.

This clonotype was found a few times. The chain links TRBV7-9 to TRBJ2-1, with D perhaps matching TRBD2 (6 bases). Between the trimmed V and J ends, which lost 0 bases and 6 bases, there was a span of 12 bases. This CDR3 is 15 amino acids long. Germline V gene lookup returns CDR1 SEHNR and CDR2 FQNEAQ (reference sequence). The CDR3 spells CASSLAASDRNEQFF. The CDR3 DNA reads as TGTGCCAGCAGCTTAGCAGCTAGCGATCGCAATGAGCAGTTCTTC. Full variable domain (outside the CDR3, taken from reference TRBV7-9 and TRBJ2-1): DTGVSQNPRHKITKRGQNVTFRCDPISEHNRLYWYRQTLGQGPEFLTYFQNEAQLEKSRLLSDRFSAERPKGSFSTLEIQRTEQGDSAMYLCASSLAASDRNEQFFGPGTRLTVL.

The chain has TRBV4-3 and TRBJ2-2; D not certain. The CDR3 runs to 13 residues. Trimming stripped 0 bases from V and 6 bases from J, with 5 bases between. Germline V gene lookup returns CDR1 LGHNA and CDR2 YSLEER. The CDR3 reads CASSQESAGELFF. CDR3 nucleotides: TGCGCCAGCAGCCAAGAAAGTGCCGGGGAGCTGTTTTTT.

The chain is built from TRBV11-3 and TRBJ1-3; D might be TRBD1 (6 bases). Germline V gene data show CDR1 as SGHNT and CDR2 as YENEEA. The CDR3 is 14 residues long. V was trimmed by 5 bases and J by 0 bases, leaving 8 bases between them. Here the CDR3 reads CASSTTGSGNTIYF. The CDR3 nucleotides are TGTGCCAGCAGCACGACAGGCTCTGGAAACACCATATATTTT.

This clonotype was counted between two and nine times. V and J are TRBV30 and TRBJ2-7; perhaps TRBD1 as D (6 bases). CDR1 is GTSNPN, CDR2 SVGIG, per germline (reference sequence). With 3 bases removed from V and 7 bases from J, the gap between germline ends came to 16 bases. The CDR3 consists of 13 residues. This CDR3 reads CAWRTTGLGEQYF. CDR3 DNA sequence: TGTGCCTGGAGGACCACAGGGTTGGGTGAGCAGTACTTC.

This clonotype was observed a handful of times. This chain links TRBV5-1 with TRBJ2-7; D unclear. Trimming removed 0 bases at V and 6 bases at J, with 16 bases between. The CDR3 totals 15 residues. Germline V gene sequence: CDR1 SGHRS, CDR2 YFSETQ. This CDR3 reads CASSLDARLLAEQYF. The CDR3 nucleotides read TGCGCCAGCAGCTTGGACGCCCGACTTCTGGCCGAGCAGTACTTC.

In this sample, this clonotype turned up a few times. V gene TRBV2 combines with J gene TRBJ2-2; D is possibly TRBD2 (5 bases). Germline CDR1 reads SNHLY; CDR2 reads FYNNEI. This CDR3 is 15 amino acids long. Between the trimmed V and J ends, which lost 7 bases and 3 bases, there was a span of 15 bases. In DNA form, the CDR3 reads TGTGCCAGCATGGAGAACGGGGTGCACACCGGGGAGCTGTTTTTT. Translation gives CASMENGVHTGELFF. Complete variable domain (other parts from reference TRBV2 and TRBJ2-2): EPEVTQTPSHQVTQMGQEVILRCVPISNHLYFYWYRQILGQKVEFLVSFYNNEISEKSEIFDDQFSVERPDGSNFTLKIRSTKLEDSAMYFCASMENGVHTGELFFGEGSRLTVL.

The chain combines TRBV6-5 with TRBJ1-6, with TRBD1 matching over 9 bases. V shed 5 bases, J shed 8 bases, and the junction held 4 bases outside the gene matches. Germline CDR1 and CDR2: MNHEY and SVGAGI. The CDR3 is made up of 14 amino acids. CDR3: CASSNGQGYSPLHF. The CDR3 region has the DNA TGTGCCAGCAGTAACGGACAGGGGTATTCACCCCTCCACTTT.

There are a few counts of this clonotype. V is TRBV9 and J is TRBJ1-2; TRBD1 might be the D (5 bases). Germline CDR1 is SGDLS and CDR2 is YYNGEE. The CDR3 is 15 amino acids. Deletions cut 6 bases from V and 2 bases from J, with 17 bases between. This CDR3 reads CASNSGGVDNYGYTF. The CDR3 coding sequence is TGTGCCAGCAACTCCGGGGGGGTTGACAACTATGGCTACACCTTC.

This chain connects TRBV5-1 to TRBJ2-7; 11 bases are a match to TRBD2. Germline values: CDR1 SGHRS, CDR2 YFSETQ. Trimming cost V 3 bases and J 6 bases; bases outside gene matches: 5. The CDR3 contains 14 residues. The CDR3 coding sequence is TGCGCCAGCAGCTATGGGACTAGCGGTTTCGAGCAGTACTTC. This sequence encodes CASSYGTSGFEQYF.

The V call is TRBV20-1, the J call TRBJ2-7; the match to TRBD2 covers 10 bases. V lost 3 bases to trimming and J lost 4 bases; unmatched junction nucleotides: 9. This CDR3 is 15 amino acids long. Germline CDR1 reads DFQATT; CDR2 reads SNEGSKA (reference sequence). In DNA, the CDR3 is TGCAGTGCTAGGGCCCCACTAGCGGGGTCTTACGAGCAGTACTTC. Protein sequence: CSARAPLAGSYEQYF.

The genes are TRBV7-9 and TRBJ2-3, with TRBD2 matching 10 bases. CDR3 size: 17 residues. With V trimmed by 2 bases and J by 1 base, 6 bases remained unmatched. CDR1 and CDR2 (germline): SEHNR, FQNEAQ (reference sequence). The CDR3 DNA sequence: TGTGCCAGCAGCTTAAGGGGAGGACTAGCGGGCACAGATACGCAGTATTTT. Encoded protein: CASSLRGGLAGTDTQYF.